Shown below are 30 T cell receptor beta chains from a single sample sequenced in a study of cytomegalovirus exposure and HLA in healthy donors (dated by TCRdb to about 2017). The library was generated by the immunoSEQ multiplex PCR assay. For the multiplex PCR, a mixture combining 60 forward primers for TCR Vbeta segments and 13 reverse primers for TCR Jbeta segments was used. TCRdb retrieved this table from immuneACCESS and kept in-frame rearrangements only. Not all clones are present; in checked studies, unresolved V genes account for under half, and no reason is known for the remainder. The sample profile shows around 170,000 clones; 77% of them were found once. Roughly 1.5% of the sample is held by the ten biggest clonotypes. The sample consisted of PBMCs. These TCRs come from a young man in good health and CMV-seronegative.

V gene TRBV2 combines with J gene TRBJ2-1; 8 bases match TRBD1. The V gene end was trimmed by 11 bases and the J gene end by 0 bases; junction bases not matched to a gene: 15. The V gene's germline CDR1 is SNHLY and CDR2 FYNNEI. This CDR3 is built from 17 residues. The CDR3 DNA reads as TGTGCCGTACACAGGGGGAGTTCTGCAATCTCCTACAATGAGCAGTTCTTC. Encoded protein: CAVHRGSSAISYNEQFF. The full variable domain, completed using reference TRBV2 and TRBJ2-1, is EPEVTQTPSHQVTQMGQEVILRCVPISNHLYFYWYRQILGQKVEFLVSFYNNEISEKSEIFDDQFSVERPDGSNFTLKIRSTKLEDSAMYFCAVHRGSSAISYNEQFFGPGTRLTVL.

This clone was recorded once. CDR3 coding DNA: TGTGCCAGCAGCGCCAGACAGGGAAGGGGGCCCTACGAGCAGTACTTC. It encodes CASSARQGRGPYEQYF. V is TRBV11-1 and J is TRBJ2-5; 7 nucleotides line up with TRBD1. Matching the DNA end better, TRBJ2-7 makes the J call doubtful. The CDR3 has 16 amino acids. CDR1 is SGHAT and CDR2 is FQDESV in the germline V gene (reference sequence).

The chain has TRBV7-9 and TRBJ2-2; 8 nucleotides agree with TRBD1. V trimming: 5 bases; J trimming: 1 base; junction bases outside the gene matches: 3. Per germline, CDR1 SEHNR and CDR2 FQNEAQ (reference sequence). This CDR3 spans 15 amino acids. CDR3 amino acids: CASSLQGENTGELFF. Here the CDR3 DNA reads TGTGCCAGCAGCCTACAGGGGGAGAACACCGGGGAGCTGTTTTTT.

The chain combines TRBV7-9 with TRBJ2-7; 11 bases fit TRBD2. The trim removed 4 bases at V and 2 bases at J, leaving 4 bases unmatched. CDR1 is SEHNR, CDR2 FQNEAQ, per germline (reference sequence). This CDR3 has 15 residues. Written as DNA, the CDR3 is TGTGCCAGCAGCTACACGACTAGCGGGACCTACGAGCAGTACTTC. This translates into CASSYTTSGTYEQYF.

The chain employs TRBV6-1 and TRBJ2-3; D call uncertain. Germline assignment: CDR1 MNHNS and CDR2 SASEGT. Trimming took off 5 bases at V and 5 bases at J, with 8 bases between the two ends. The CDR3 contains 12 residues. CDR3 DNA: TGTGCCAGCAGTCTATACGAAGATACGCAGTATTTT. This gives the protein CASSLYEDTQYF.

The gene calls are TRBV6-6 and TRBJ1-5; 9 bases match TRBD1. Unmatched junction bases numbered 4, after V lost 4 bases and J lost 6 bases. CDR1 is MNHNY, CDR2 SVGAGI, per germline (reference sequence). The CDR3 totals 14 residues. The DNA of the CDR3 is TGTGCCAGCAGTTGGGGACAGGGAGGTCAGCCCCAGCATTTT. This codes for CASSWGQGGQPQHF.

The sample holds a few counts of this clone. The V call is TRBV6-5, the J call TRBJ1-2; 9 bases align to TRBD1. The germline CDR1 and CDR2 sequences are MNHEY and SVGAGI. This CDR3 is built from 15 residues. The V and J ends lost 5 bases and 0 bases, in that order; junction bases with no gene match: 4. The CDR3 is CASSPDRGSNYGYTF. The DNA of the CDR3 is TGTGCCAGCAGTCCTGACAGGGGGTCTAACTATGGCTACACCTTC.

This clone has a single count. The chain has TRBV15 and TRBJ1-1; a possible D gene is TRBD1 (5 bases). Looked up from germline, CDR1 is LNHNV and CDR2 is YYDKDF (reference sequence). Trimming pared 6 bases from V and 7 bases from J, leaving 18 bases between. The CDR3 spans 14 residues. CDR3: CATRGPGGDGEAFF. The CDR3 DNA is TGTGCCACCAGAGGACCGGGGGGAGACGGTGAAGCTTTCTTT.

This clone appeared a few times. The chain combines TRBV6-5 with TRBJ2-7; TRBD2 aligns across 11 bases. The CDR3 is made up of 15 amino acids. After removal of 2 bases from V and 3 bases from J, the junction contained 3 bases not matched to a gene. Germline V gene sequence: CDR1 MNHEY, CDR2 SVGAGI. The CDR3 sequence is CASSYLAGGGYEQYF. Here the CDR3 DNA reads TGTGCCAGCAGTTACCTAGCGGGAGGTGGCTACGAGCAGTACTTC.

This chain links TRBV27 with TRBJ2-1; D is unresolved. The V gene lost 2 bases and the J gene lost 4 bases, with 6 bases spanning the gap. In germline, CDR1 is MNHEY, CDR2 SMNVEV (reference sequence). The CDR3 spans 13 residues. The CDR3 sequence: CASSLGRYNEQFF. Here the CDR3 DNA reads TGTGCCAGCAGTTTAGGGCGTTACAATGAGCAGTTCTTC.

This sequence joins TRBV7-2 and TRBJ1-1, with a weak D call TRBD1 (5 bases). V lost 4 bases, J lost 7 bases, and 16 bases lay in between. CDR1 and CDR2 from the germline V gene are SGHTA and FQGNSA. This CDR3 has 14 amino acids. Written as DNA, the CDR3 is TGTGCCAGCAGCTCAGGAGTCACAGGCATTGAAGCTTTCTTT. Its protein product is CASSSGVTGIEAFF.

This clone was seen just once. V and J are TRBV18 and TRBJ2-6; TRBD2 aligns across 14 bases. There are 22 residues in the CDR3. V was clipped by 3 bases and J by 4 bases; unmatched bases: 17. In germline, CDR1 is KGHSH, CDR2 LQKENI. CDR3 in amino acids: CASSPYPPGLAGVSAGANVLTF. CDR3 sequence (DNA): TGTGCCAGCTCACCCTACCCACCGGGACTAGCGGGAGTGTCGGCCGGGGCCAACGTCCTGACTTTC.

J is TRBJ1-1 and V is TRBV7-9; D unclear. The CDR3 sequence is 14 residues long. V was clipped by 4 bases and J by 1 base, with 10 bases between them. From germline, CDR1 is SEHNR and CDR2 FQNEAQ (reference sequence). The CDR3 reads CASSSRRGNTEAFF. DNA for the CDR3: TGTGCCAGCAGCTCCCGGCGGGGGAACACTGAAGCTTTCTTT.

This clone was observed a few times. The chain is built from TRBV29-1 and TRBJ1-2, with 10 bases lining up with TRBD1. Germline-derived CDR1 and CDR2 are SQVTM and ANQGSEA. This CDR3 is built from 13 residues. The V gene end was trimmed by 6 bases and the J gene end by 4 bases; junction bases not matched to a gene: 5. CDR3 loop: CSVFGTGVYGYTF. In DNA, the CDR3 is TGCAGCGTATTTGGGACAGGGGTCTATGGCTACACCTTC.

For this clone: Relative to the germline gene, one junction end is altered; a read error may explain this. The chain recombines TRBV6-1 with TRBJ2-5; 8 positions match TRBD1. The CDR3 length is 15 residues. CDR1 is MNHNS and CDR2 is SASEGT in the germline V gene. The DNA for the CDR3 is TGTGCCATCAGTGATAGGACAGGGTTAAAAGAGACCCAGTACTTC. Translating gives CAISDRTGLKETQYF.

The chain links TRBV6-5 to TRBJ2-2, with 8 bases aligning to TRBD2. Germline-derived CDR1 and CDR2 are MNHEY and SVGAGI. With V trimmed by 5 bases and J by 4 bases, 6 bases remained unmatched. The CDR3 contains 15 residues. The CDR3 DNA reads as TGTGCCAGCAGTCCGAGACTAGCGTTCACCGGGGAGCTGTTTTTT. This gives the protein CASSPRLAFTGELFF.

This clone was counted many times. The chain couples TRBV6-5 to TRBJ1-6; unclear D gene. Germline V gene sequence: CDR1 MNHEY, CDR2 SVGAGI. V was shortened by 0 bases and J by 6 bases, with 12 bases between the two germline ends. This CDR3 is built from 16 residues. The CDR3 region has the DNA TGTGCCAGCAGTTACTCGTCGGGGTTCTCTAATTCACCCCTCCACTTT. It specifies CASSYSSGFSNSPLHF.

In this sample, this clone turned up once. V gene TRBV27 combines with J gene TRBJ1-5; TRBD1 matches at 10 bases. Trimming cost V 2 bases and J 7 bases; bases outside gene matches: 8. Germline V gene data show CDR1 as MNHEY and CDR2 as SMNVEV (reference sequence). This CDR3 region has 16 residues. In nucleotides, the CDR3 is TGTGCCAGCAGTTTACCCGACAGGGGGCCACGACAGCCCCAGCATTTT. Its protein product is CASSLPDRGPRQPQHF.

This clone was detected a few times. This sequence joins TRBV6-1 and TRBJ1-3; D unclear. The CDR3 covers 14 residues. The germline V gene has CDR1 MNHNS and CDR2 SASEGT. The V gene lost 4 bases and the J gene lost 4 bases, with 11 bases spanning the gap. CDR3 nucleotides: TGTGCCAGCAGTGGTGGAGCCCAGGGAAACACCATATATTTT. It encodes CASSGGAQGNTIYF.

The chain employs TRBV5-1 and TRBJ2-1; D possibly corresponds to TRBD2 (6 bases). Trimming shortened V by 1 base and J by 10 bases, and 15 bases separated the two germline ends. This CDR3 is 14 amino acids long. Germline V gene sequence: CDR1 SGHRS, CDR2 YFSETQ. The CDR3 nucleotides read TGCGCCAGCAGCTTGACTAGCATACTCAAGGAGCAGTTCTTC. Its protein product is CASSLTSILKEQFF.

In nucleotides, the CDR3 is TGTGCCTCCGACAGCTCTGGAAACACCATATATTTT. This gives the protein CASDSSGNTIYF. J is TRBJ1-3 and V is TRBV30; the D gene is possibly TRBD1 (5 bases). The CDR3 sequence is 12 residues long. V was pared by 7 bases and J by 0 bases, with 7 bases between. Per the germline V gene, CDR1 is GTSNPN and CDR2 is SVGIG (reference sequence).

The rearrangement links TRBV6-1 to TRBJ1-6; D unclear. The CDR3 totals 15 residues. Trimming pared 7 bases from V and 7 bases from J, leaving 17 bases between. CDR1 is MNHNS and CDR2 is SASEGT in the germline V gene. The CDR3 bases are TGTGCCAGCAACTCTGGACGGACTTTGAATTCACCCCTCCACTTT. Translating it yields CASNSGRTLNSPLHF.

The chain employs TRBV5-6 and TRBJ2-1, with TRBD2 identical over 14 bases. Germline values: CDR1 SGHDT, CDR2 YYEEEE. The CDR3 spans 19 residues. V was pared by 0 bases and J by 5 bases, with 10 bases of the junction left unmatched. CDR3 in amino acids: CASSLGASGLAGADNEQFF. CDR3 nucleotide sequence: TGTGCCAGCAGCTTGGGTGCGTCGGGACTAGCGGGGGCGGACAATGAGCAGTTCTTC.

This clone was detected only a few times. This chain joins TRBV29-1 and TRBJ1-3, with a possible D match to TRBD1 (5 bases). CDR3 length: 13 residues. V lost 3 bases to trimming and J lost 2 bases, with 8 bases between them. CDR1 and CDR2 from the germline V gene are SQVTM and ANQGSEA. The CDR3: CSVDRRAGNTIYF. The CDR3 nucleotides are TGCAGCGTTGATCGCAGGGCTGGAAACACCATATATTTT. Full variable domain (outside the CDR3, taken from reference TRBV29-1 and TRBJ1-3): SAVISQKPSRDICQRGTSLTIQCQVDSQVTMMFWYRQQPGQSLTLIATANQGSEATYESGFVIDKFPISRPNLTFSTLTVSNMSPEDSSIYLCSVDRRAGNTIYFGEGSWLTVV.

In this sample, this clone turned up once. The rearrangement links TRBV11-2 to TRBJ1-2, with 7 bases fitting TRBD1. V was pared by 7 bases and J by 8 bases, with 22 bases of the junction left unmatched. The CDR3 is 17 amino acids. Germline V lookup: CDR1 SGHAT, CDR2 FQNNGV. The CDR3, as DNA: TGTGCCAGCACCTCTAGGAGTGGGGCGACAGGGTTCTCCGGCTACACCTTC. Its translation is CASTSRSGATGFSGYTF.

The V and J genes are TRBV9 and TRBJ2-2; D unclear. The V gene lost 0 bases and the J gene lost 7 bases, with 4 bases spanning the gap. Germline values: CDR1 SGDLS, CDR2 YYNGEE. The CDR3 consists of 12 residues. The CDR3 coding sequence is TGTGCCAGCAGCGTAGGTCACGGGGAGCTGTTTTTT. Translation: CASSVGHGELFF.

The J gene is TRBJ2-7, the V gene TRBV11-2, with D maybe TRBD1 (5 bases). Per germline, CDR1 SGHAT and CDR2 FQNNGV. The CDR3 loop spans 15 amino acids. V was cut by 3 bases and J by 2 bases, with 14 bases left in between. CDR3 nucleotides: TGTGCCAGCAGCTTGCCGGCAGGGCCGACCTACGAGCAGTACTTC. It specifies CASSLPAGPTYEQYF.

The rearrangement joins TRBV6-1 to TRBJ1-3; tentative D call: TRBD1 (6 bases). This CDR3 region has 16 residues. Between the trimmed V and J ends, which lost 3 bases and 0 bases, there was a span of 12 bases. The germline CDR1 and CDR2 sequences are MNHNS and SASEGT. CDR3 sequence: CASSEGGGSSGNTIYF. The CDR3 coding sequence is TGTGCCAGCAGTGAGGGGGGGGGCAGCTCTGGAAACACCATATATTTT.

The chain's CDR3 is CASGVQGALFPYGYTF. CDR3 nucleotides: TGTGCCAGCGGTGTACAGGGGGCTCTTTTCCCCTATGGCTACACCTTC. The gene calls are TRBV5-4 and TRBJ1-2; 9 positions match TRBD1. The CDR3 totals 16 residues. Germline values: CDR1 SGHNT, CDR2 YYREEE (reference sequence). V lost 7 bases, J lost 4 bases, and 14 bases stayed unmatched.

The chain uses TRBV18 and TRBJ2-2, with 11 bases identical to TRBD2. The germline gives CDR1 KGHSH, CDR2 LQKENI. After removal of 6 bases from V and 6 bases from J, the junction contained 6 bases not matched to a gene. This CDR3 comprises 15 residues. The CDR3 loop is CASSPRTSGPGELFF. Here the CDR3 DNA reads TGTGCCAGCTCTCCCCGGACTAGCGGGCCCGGGGAGCTGTTTTTT.